A single sample gave rise to the 2 T cell receptor beta chains below, sequenced in a study of CD8+CD57+ T cells in acquired aplastic anemia. Whoever was chosen for sequencing had shown CD8+CD57+ cell expansion by flow cytometry. TCR beta VDJ combinations and CDR3 sequences were profiled from genomic DNA. TCRdb reprocessed the reads via MiXCR and lists one record per CDR3 protein. The sample consists of about 180,000 distinct CDR3 sequences, roughly 63% of them appearing once. Sequenced sample: sorted CD4+, CD8+, or CD8+CD57+ T cells (not recorded which) from PBMCs. These receptors were taken from a human donor with aplastic anemia.

The V call is TRBV28, the J call TRBJ1-5; D is perhaps TRBD1 (5 bases). This CDR3 has 17 amino acids. V was trimmed by 4 bases and J by 0 bases, leaving 16 bases between them. The germline V gene encodes CDR1 MDHEN and CDR2 SYDVKM. Here the CDR3 reads CASSSTARRFSNQPQHF. The CDR3 nucleotides are TGTGCCAGCAGTTCGACAGCGCGTAGGTTTAGCAATCAGCCCCAGCATTTT.

Comments on this clonotype: Given the absence of the conserved phenylalanine or tryptophan at the CDR3 end, a read error is likely. The chain joins TRBV10-1 to TRBJ1-1, with D possibly being TRBD1 (5 bases). The germline V and J ends were trimmed by 4 bases and 1 base, with 10 bases remaining between them. CDR1 WNHNN and CDR2 SYGVQD come from the germline V gene (reference sequence). The CDR3 is 14 amino acids. The CDR3 coding sequence is TGCGCCAGCAGTGGGGGCGGGGGGAACACTGAAGCTTTCCTT. This sequence encodes CASSGGGGNTEAFL.